This T cell receptor (beta chain) was identified during a study of T cell responses to AZD1222 COVID-19 vaccine (dated by TCRdb to the early 2020s). About the full investigation: Because spike-specific TCR depth and breadth did not differ between the two schedules, AZD1222 recipients who got a second dose at roughly 4 weeks were pooled with those who got a second dose at roughly 12 weeks. TCR sequencing was performed for roughly 240 trial participants, of whom roughly 200 were given two doses of AZD1222 and some 26 were given two doses of MenACWY control vaccine. Enrollment into the trials was organized by age into subgroups of 18-55, 56-69 and 70-plus years, and those subgroups contained approximately 150, 30 and 60 TCR-sequenced participants, respectively. What the work shows at the level of the full study, not this receptor alone: In the small 56-69-year group, the increase in depth fell short of significance, most likely because of low power. CD4 TCRs associated with the vaccine covered the entire spike protein, and the dominant responses were in regions 160-218 and 743-854. Conclusions about previously exposed vaccinees are limited because only 5 or 6 AZD1222 recipients were SARS-CoV-2 seropositive at baseline. Most participants were white British and females outnumbered males, and the authors suggested that clonal diversity may have been underestimated. Because no day 14 peak-response samples were available, the repertoires could be characterized only after the peak T cell response. After two AZD1222 doses, spike-specific TCR breadth and depth were significantly higher than at day 0 and than in MenACWY recipients. Nearly half of unique spike-specific TCRs reportedly recognized epitopes outside regions mutated in the B.1.351 and B.1.1.7 variants.

Including cysteine and phenylalanine, the CDR3 has 12 amino acids. The DNA shown is the 36-base CDR3, in frame from base 1. Cut back by 2 bases and 2 bases, the V and J ends lie 4 bases apart. The CDR3 regions of human TCRbeta chains were subjected to immunosequencing. The study's own analysis went as follows. Repertoire TCRs were matched against a reference library of SARS-CoV-2-specific TCRs generated with the MIRA antigen-specificity platform. Breadth was defined as the fraction of unique TCRs that were SARS-CoV-2-associated. Depth was defined as the fraction of total T cells that were SARS-CoV-2-associated. Using the MIRA data, each spike-specific TCR was assigned both to the spike region to which the TCR was reactive and to a CD4 or CD8 class. Log10-transformed breadth and depth values were compared by one-way ANOVA with Sidak's multiple comparisons tests. Imported from immuneACCESS, the table was reduced by TCRdb to in-frame sequences with V and J called. These copies leave out some clones; in studies compared against another copy, an unresolved V gene accounts for under half, and the cause of the remainder is not known. V and J calls plus clone size are reproduced from that table; the DNA served to infer D and trimming. For this sample the table gives around 99,000 clones, of which 87% were detected only once. Of the sample, around 4.5% is held by the ten largest clones.

The time point tag for this specimen amounts to: baseline before first vaccination. The vaccinee samples were drawn from two UK trials, COV001 and COV002, one of which was a single-blind randomized controlled phase 2/3 trial testing AZD1222 (ChAdOx1 nCoV-19) in healthy adults. Trial participant PBMC samples were collected at day 0 and day 28 after the second dose for TCRbeta chain sequencing. About this clone: Which antigen it targets is not known. Per-base quality was not reported, and no clone a single base away is much larger than it.

The chain uses TRBV23-1 and TRBJ2-7; the D gene is not confidently resolved. TRBV23-1 is reported as an ORF; its role is uncertain. This clonotype was sampled from an adult in good health. This specimen consisted of peripheral blood, obtained on day 0 of AZD1222 vaccination. The nucleotide sequence is TGCGCCAGCAGTCAAGCCGCCTACGAGCAGTACTTC. It codes for CASSQAAYEQYF.